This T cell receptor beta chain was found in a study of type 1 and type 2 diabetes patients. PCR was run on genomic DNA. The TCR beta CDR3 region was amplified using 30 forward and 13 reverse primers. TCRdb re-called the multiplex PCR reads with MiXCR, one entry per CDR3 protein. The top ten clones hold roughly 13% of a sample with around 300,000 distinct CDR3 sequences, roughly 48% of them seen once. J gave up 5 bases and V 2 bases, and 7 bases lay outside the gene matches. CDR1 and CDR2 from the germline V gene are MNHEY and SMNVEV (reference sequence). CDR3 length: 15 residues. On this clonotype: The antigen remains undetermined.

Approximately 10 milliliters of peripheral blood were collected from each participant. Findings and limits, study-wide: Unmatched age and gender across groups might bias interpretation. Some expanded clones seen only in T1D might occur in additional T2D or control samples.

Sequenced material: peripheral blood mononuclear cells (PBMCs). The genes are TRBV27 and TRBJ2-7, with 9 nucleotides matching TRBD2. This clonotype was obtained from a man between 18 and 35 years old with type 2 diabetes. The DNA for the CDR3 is TGTGCCAGCAGTTTAGGCGGGGGGGCAGTAGACGAGCAGTACTTC. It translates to CASSLGGGAVDEQYF.